This T cell receptor beta chain appears in the sequencing data of a study of blood T cell repertoires in COVID-19. The V gene lost 0 bases and the J gene lost 2 bases, with 7 bases spanning the gap. This CDR3 has 15 residues. The germline V gene has CDR1 MNHNY and CDR2 SVGAGI (reference sequence). TCRdb's table, derived via immunoSEQ multiplex PCR, lists solely in-frame clones and lacks some. The sample contains under 300,000 clones, over 65% of which appear only once. Specimen: peripheral blood. This TCR derives from a woman aged 80 or over with acute or convalescent COVID-19. The genes are TRBV6-6 and TRBJ1-4; tentative D call: TRBD1 (5 bases). CDR3 sequence (DNA): TGTGCCAGCAGTTACTCGGCAGGGACTAATGAAAAACTGTTTTTT. It encodes CASSYSAGTNEKLFF.